The 24 T cell receptor beta chains below all came from one sample that was sequenced in a study of breast tumors, draining lymph nodes, adjacent tissues (dated by TCRdb to the mid-2010s). Libraries were constructed by multiplex PCR. TCRdb lists the instrument as Illumina HiSeq 2000. Clones were called with MiXCR by TCRdb after fastp trimmed the public reads at Q25, and only in-frame beta chains were retained. Rows merge per CDR3 protein into single entries with the most common DNA and genes. Across this sample there are more than 20,000 distinct CDR3 sequences, with roughly 60% seen only once. Roughly an eighth of the sample comes from the top ten. The sample consisted of breast tumor tissue. The receptors stem from a female donor with breast cancer. Some clones in this sample may be carry-over from other donors' samples.

This clonotype showed up many times. The chain carries TRBV19 and TRBJ2-7, with D uncertain. This CDR3 is built from 10 residues. V dropped 6 bases and J dropped 6 bases, with 6 bases sitting between them. Germline CDR1 and CDR2: LNHDA and SQIVND (reference sequence). The CDR3 sequence: CASRVCEQYF. The CDR3 bases are TGTGCCAGTAGGGTATGCGAGCAGTACTTC. The entire variable domain, with the rest obtained from reference TRBV19 and TRBJ2-7, is as follows: DGGITQSPKYLFRKEGQNVTLSCEQNLNHDAMYWYRQDPGQGLRLIYYSQIVNDFQKGDIAEGYSVSREKKESFPLTVTSAQKNPTAFYLCASRVCEQYFGPGTRLTVT.

This clonotype appeared many times. V and J are TRBV19 and TRBJ2-1; TRBD2 aligns across 7 bases. The CDR3 has 15 residues. V trimming: 2 bases; J trimming: 3 bases; junction bases outside the gene matches: 4. Germline V CDR1 and CDR2: LNHDA, SQIVND (reference sequence). CDR3 protein: CASSINGLDYNEQFF. For the CDR3, the DNA is TGTGCCAGTAGTATAAACGGACTAGACTACAATGAGCAGTTCTTC.

Remarks on this clonotype: Germline and junction disagree at one end, which may indicate a read error. The rearrangement links TRBV7-2 to TRBJ2-3; 8 bases align to TRBD2. The CDR3 spans 14 residues. Germline loops: CDR1 SGHTA, CDR2 FQGNSA. CDR3 bases: TGTGCCGGCAGCAGCGGGGGCGGGCAGGACGCGCAGTATTTT. It translates to CAGSSGGGQDAQYF.

This clonotype has ten or more counts. This chain connects TRBV20-1 to TRBJ2-2; a possible D gene is TRBD1 (6 bases). V gave up 1 base and J gave up 4 bases, with 16 bases separating them. The CDR3 runs 16 residues. Germline CDR1 DFQATT, CDR2 SNEGSKA (reference sequence). The CDR3 is CSARVLGTTTTGELFF. CDR3 nucleotide sequence: TGCAGTGCTAGAGTCTTAGGGACAACTACCACCGGGGAGCTGTTTTTT.

The chain recombines TRBV7-3 with TRBJ2-7; TRBD2 matches 11 bases. Germline V gene data show CDR1 as SGHTA and CDR2 as FQGTGA. V was pared by 5 bases and J by 4 bases, with 4 bases of the junction left unmatched. This CDR3 is built from 14 residues. CDR3 amino acids: CASSPTSGGYEQYF. CDR3 coding DNA: TGTGCCAGCAGCCCCACTAGCGGGGGTTACGAGCAGTACTTC.

V gene TRBV29-1 combines with J gene TRBJ2-3; TRBD1 might be the D (7 bases). The CDR3 length is 15 residues. The germline V and J ends were trimmed by 4 bases and 2 bases, with 16 bases remaining between them. Germline CDR1 and CDR2: SQVTM and ANQGSEA. In DNA, the CDR3 is TGCAGCGTTGGGGGGGACAGTCTTTTCACAGATACGCAGTATTTT. Translation: CSVGGDSLFTDTQYF.

This clonotype showed up just once. The V gene is TRBV19, the J gene TRBJ2-3; a weak D match, TRBD1 (6 bases). The V gene's germline CDR1 is LNHDA and CDR2 SQIVND (reference sequence). This CDR3 has 14 residues. V gave up 5 bases and J gave up 6 bases, with 15 bases separating them. This CDR3 is CASSGQPYGDTQYF. The CDR3 nucleotides are TGTGCCAGTAGTGGACAGCCCTACGGGGATACGCAGTATTTT.

The genes are TRBV4-2 and TRBJ2-5; 8 bases agree with TRBD1. Trimming took 3 bases from V and 5 from J; bases not matched to a gene: 5. Germline V gene data show CDR1 as LGHNA and CDR2 as YNFKEQ. This CDR3 has 14 amino acids. Here the CDR3 reads CASSHTGGRETQYF. CDR3 DNA sequence: TGTGCCAGCAGCCACACAGGGGGGCGTGAGACCCAGTACTTC.

The chain is built from TRBV29-1 and TRBJ2-1; TRBD2 is a possible D gene (5 bases). The CDR3 is 12 residues long. V shed 7 bases and J shed 8 bases, with 15 bases lying between them. Germline V lookup: CDR1 SQVTM, CDR2 ANQGSEA. The CDR3 DNA reads as TGCAGCGAATCCGAGGGCGGGCATGAGCAGTTCTTC. Its translation is CSESEGGHEQFF.

This clonotype has just a few counts. The genes are TRBV5-1 and TRBJ2-7, with 9 bases fitting TRBD2. The CDR3 covers 15 residues. Germline V gives CDR1 SGHRS, CDR2 YFSETQ. The junction had 4 bases not matched to a gene; V was cut back by 1 base and J by 2 bases. CDR3 bases: TGCGCCAGCAGCTTGTCTAGCGGGGACACCTACGAGCAGTACTTC. Protein sequence: CASSLSSGDTYEQYF. The full variable domain, completed using reference TRBV5-1 and TRBJ2-7, is KAGVTQTPRYLIKTRGQQVTLSCSPISGHRSVSWYQQTPGQGLQFLFEYFSETQRNKGNFPGRFSGRQFSNSRSEMNVSTLELGDSALYLCASSLSSGDTYEQYFGPGTRLTVT.

In its sample, this clonotype was seen once. The genes are TRBV20-1 and TRBJ2-7, with D perhaps TRBD2 (7 bases). Germline CDR1 DFQATT, CDR2 SNEGSKA (reference sequence). Trimming pared 4 bases from V and 4 bases from J, leaving 17 bases between. The CDR3 is 14 amino acids. In nucleotides, the CDR3 is TGCAGTGCTAAAGGGGGGGGGCTAGGATACGAGCAGTACTTC. It codes for CSAKGGGLGYEQYF.

The rearrangement links TRBV29-1 to TRBJ2-5, with D unclear. Germline-derived CDR1 and CDR2 are SQVTM and ANQGSEA. Trimming pared 4 bases from V and 4 bases from J, leaving 13 bases between. CDR3 length: 13 residues. The CDR3: CSVAEPSTETQYF. The CDR3 nucleotides read TGCAGCGTTGCAGAGCCTTCCACAGAGACCCAGTACTTC. The entire variable domain, with the rest obtained from reference TRBV29-1 and TRBJ2-5, is as follows: SAVISQKPSRDICQRGTSLTIQCQVDSQVTMMFWYRQQPGQSLTLIATANQGSEATYESGFVIDKFPISRPNLTFSTLTVSNMSPEDSSIYLCSVAEPSTETQYFGPGTRLLVL.

Judged by abundance, this clonotype is medium-sized. V usage is TRBV12-3 or TRBV12-4 and J usage is TRBJ2-7; TRBD2 aligns across 7 bases. Losses at the gene ends were 7 bases for V and 5 bases for J; bases not matched to a gene: 8. This CDR3 has 13 residues. Here the CDR3 DNA reads TGTGCCAGCAACCTACGCCGGGGGGACGAGCAGTACTTC. This translates into CASNLRRGDEQYF.

A note on this clonotype: Compared with germline, one end of the junction differs, possibly owing to a read error. The V and J genes are TRBV7-6 and TRBJ2-4; 7 nucleotides agree with TRBD1. This CDR3 is built from 13 residues. Germline V gene sequence: CDR1 SGHVS, CDR2 FNYEAQ. In DNA form, the CDR3 reads TGTGCCAGCAGCTCCGACAGGGACACCAGTCAGTCCTTC. It yields the protein CASSSDRDTSQSF.

This rearrangement joins TRBV2 to TRBJ2-7; the match to TRBD2 covers 13 bases. Germline assignment: CDR1 SNHLY and CDR2 FYNNEI. The CDR3 contains 13 residues. With V trimmed by 10 bases and J by 3 bases, 3 bases remained unmatched. The CDR3 DNA reads as TGTGCCACCAGGACTAGCGGGAGCTACGAGCAGTACTTC. Its translation is CATRTSGSYEQYF.

The rearrangement uses TRBV2 and TRBJ2-2; 10 bases map to TRBD1. The V and J ends lost 4 bases and 5 bases, in that order; junction bases with no gene match: 1. The CDR3 loop spans 14 amino acids. The germline V gene encodes CDR1 SNHLY and CDR2 FYNNEI. The CDR3 DNA reads as TGTGCCAGCAGTGGGACAGGGGGTACCGGGGAGCTGTTTTTT. Translating it yields CASSGTGGTGELFF.

This clonotype showed up just once. The chain has TRBV7-2 and TRBJ1-2; D unclear. CDR1 SGHTA and CDR2 FQGNSA come from the germline V gene. CDR3 length: 16 amino acids. V was cut by 5 bases and J by 2 bases, with 18 bases left in between. CDR3 sequence (DNA): TGTGCCAGCAGCCCTTACTCGCCCGATCCAAACTATGGCTACACCTTC. It encodes CASSPYSPDPNYGYTF.

Note on this clonotype: The junction does not match germline at one end; this may be a read error. This sequence joins TRBV2 and TRBJ2-7; D possibly corresponds to TRBD1 (6 bases). Per the germline V gene, CDR1 is SNHLY and CDR2 is FYNNEI. CDR3 length: 18 amino acids. CDR3 sequence: CAGSVKGNSVGASYEQYF. The CDR3 nucleotides read TGTGCCGGCAGTGTAAAGGGAAACTCAGTGGGGGCCTCCTACGAGCAGTACTTC.

This clonotype was observed a handful of times. In DNA, the CDR3 is TGCGCCAGCAGCCAAGATTACGGACAGGGTCGGTCCGAGCAGTACTTC. As protein: CASSQDYGQGRSEQYF. The chain uses TRBV4-1 and TRBJ2-7, with 8 bases lining up with TRBD1. CDR1 and CDR2 (germline): MGHRA, YSYEKL. CDR3 length: 16 residues. The J segment lost 6 bases and the V segment lost 0 bases, leaving 10 bases of the junction unmatched.

V gene TRBV4-1 combines with J gene TRBJ1-4; D is undetermined. V was shortened by 3 bases and J by 8 bases, with 13 bases between the two germline ends. Germline CDR1 is MGHRA and CDR2 is YSYEKL. The CDR3 loop spans 14 amino acids. CDR3 coding DNA: TGCGCCAGCAGCCACACCACAATCGACGAAAAACTGTTTTTT. This encodes CASSHTTIDEKLFF.

This chain joins TRBV5-1 and TRBJ2-3; TRBD2 aligns across 14 bases. The CDR3 is 17 amino acids. From germline, CDR1 is SGHRS and CDR2 YFSETQ. Losses at the gene ends were 4 bases for V and 3 bases for J; bases not matched to a gene: 7. The CDR3 nucleotides are TGCGCCAGCAGCAGTGGACTAGCGGGGGGTAGGACAGATACGCAGTATTTT. Its protein is CASSSGLAGGRTDTQYF.

V is TRBV7-3 and J is TRBJ1-5; the D is unclear. In germline, CDR1 is SGHTA, CDR2 FQGTGA. The V end was cut by 5 bases, the J end by 2 bases, with 7 bases between. The CDR3 runs 13 residues. CDR3 protein: CASSPDRNQPQHF. The CDR3 nucleotides are TGTGCCAGCAGCCCGGACCGCAATCAGCCCCAGCATTTT.

As for this clonotype: The junction departs from germline at one end; a sequencing error may be responsible. The CDR3 DNA follows: TGCGCCAACAGTGAAGGGACAGAGCCGCGCTACGCCTTC. It is translated as CANSEGTEPRYAF. The V gene is TRBV6-1, the J gene TRBJ1-2; TRBD1 agrees at 7 bases. The CDR3 totals 13 residues. Germline-derived CDR1 and CDR2 are MNHNS and SASEGT.

The chain links TRBV12-3 or TRBV12-4 to TRBJ1-5; D gene uncertain. With 3 bases removed from V and 4 bases from J, the gap between germline ends came to 7 bases. The CDR3 runs 13 residues. The CDR3 bases are TGTGCCAGCAGTTTTGGGCAGAATCAGCCCCAGCATTTT. Protein product: CASSFGQNQPQHF.